The rows below give T cell receptor beta chains drawn from one sample of a study of cytomegalovirus exposure and HLA in healthy donors. Profiled with immunoSEQ multiplex PCR; TCRdb holds only in-frame clones, not every one. This table holds about 130,000 clones, roughly three quarters found once. The sample consisted of PBMCs. The receptors stem from a man under 40 in good health and CMV-seropositive. Both conserved end residues are part of each CDR3. A D gene is named only where the DNA matches it firmly. Clone size appears in some rows only: once, few, many, or a class for an expanded clone.

J | size | D | V | length | DNA | CDR3
TRBJ2-7 | once | TRBD1 | TRBV30 | 15 | TGTGCCTGGAGTCCGACCGGGACAGGCGGCTTCGAGCAGTACTTC | CAWSPTGTGGFEQYF
TRBJ2-1 | NA | TRBD2 | TRBV6-1 | 14 | TGTGCCAGCAGTGAGGTGGGGACTAGGGCTGAGCAGTTCTTC | CASSEVGTRAEQFF
TRBJ2-7 | NA | TRBD2 | TRBV6-5 | 13 | TGTGCCAGCAGTTATCGGGGGGCCTACGAGCAGTACTTC | CASSYRGAYEQYF
TRBJ2-7 | NA | TRBD1 | TRBV6-5 | 15 | TGTGCCAGCAGTTACACCGGGACAGGCTCAGGGGAGCAGTACTTC | CASSYTGTGSGEQYF
TRBJ2-1 | NA | NA | TRBV20-1 | 10 | TGCAGTGCTGACAGGTATGAGCAGTTCTTC | CSADRYEQFF
TRBJ2-1 | NA | TRBD2 | TRBV28 | 17 | TGTGCCAGCAGTTTATGGATTGGGGGGGTAGCGAATAATGAGCAGTTCTTC | CASSLWIGGVANNEQFF
TRBJ2-3 | NA | NA | TRBV15 | 13 | TGTGCCACCGGCGGGCTTACCACAGATACGCAGTATTTT | CATGGLTTDTQYF
TRBJ2-1 | NA | NA | TRBV4-3 | 15 | TGCGCCAGCAGCCAAGTCGGGATCAATTACAATGAGCAGTTCTTC | CASSQVGINYNEQFF
TRBJ2-1 | NA | NA | TRBV19 | 14 | TGTGCCAGTAGTCACCTCGAGGAGTGGCATGAGCAGTTCTTC | CASSHLEEWHEQFF
TRBJ1-2 | NA | TRBD1 | TRBV2 | 14 | TGTGCCAGCAGTGTAGGCCGGACAGGTGGGGGCTACACCTTC | CASSVGRTGGGYTF
TRBJ2-7 | NA | NA | TRBV11-2 | 11 | TGTGCCAGCAGCTTAGTATACGAGCAGTACTTC | CASSLVYEQYF
TRBJ2-1 | NA | TRBD2 | TRBV7-2 | 17 | TGTGCCAGCAGCTTTCTAGCGGGAGGGAAGCCTAACAATGAGCAGTTCTTC | CASSFLAGGKPNNEQFF
TRBJ2-7 | NA | TRBD1 | TRBV30 | 12 | TGTGCCTGGAGTACCACAGGGGTTTGGCAGTACTTC | CAWSTTGVWQYF
TRBJ2-5 | few | NA | TRBV7-2 | 15 | TGTGCCAGCAGCTCGAGACGAGGGGGCCAAGAGACCCAGTACTTC | CASSSRRGGQETQYF
TRBJ2-7 | NA | NA | TRBV4-3 | 15 | TGCGCCAGCAGCCAAGGCGAAGTTAGCTTCTACGAGCAGTACTTC | CASSQGEVSFYEQYF
TRBJ1-2 | NA | TRBD1 | TRBV29-1 | 15 | TGCAGCGTTATCCGGGACAGGGATAGCTCGGGTGGCTACACCTTC | CSVIRDRDSSGGYTF
TRBJ2-6 | NA | NA | TRBV29-1 | 14 | TGCAGCGCTACAGGTAACTCTGGGGCCAACGTCCTGACTTTC | CSATGNSGANVLTF
TRBJ2-1 | NA | TRBD2 | TRBV10-3 | 15 | TGTGCCATCAGTGTGACTAGCCTAGGAGGCAATGAGCAGTTCTTC | CAISVTSLGGNEQFF
TRBJ2-7 | NA | NA | TRBV7-8 | 16 | TGTGCCAGCAGCTTAGGTTCCCGGGAGTCATCCTACGAGCAGTACTTC | CASSLGSRESSYEQYF
TRBJ1-1 | NA | TRBD1 | TRBV5-6 | 17 | TGTGCCAGCAGCTTGGGACAGGGCAGTTTCTGGAACACTGAAGCTTTCTTT | CASSLGQGSFWNTEAFF
TRBJ1-3 | NA | TRBD1 | TRBV5-8 | 16 | TGTGCCAGCAGCTTGGACGGGACAGGGTCAGGAAACACCATATATTTT | CASSLDGTGSGNTIYF
TRBJ1-5 | once | NA | TRBV6-1 | 14 | TGTGCCAGCAGTCAAAAGGGAGGGTTTCAGCCCCAGCATTTT | CASSQKGGFQPQHF
TRBJ2-1 | NA | TRBD2 | TRBV7-9 | 15 | TGTGCCAGCAGCATACTAGCGGGAGGGTACAATGAGCAGTTCTTC | CASSILAGGYNEQFF
TRBJ2-3 | once | NA | TRBV6-1 | 15 | TGTGCCAGCAGTGAATCCCGGGGGTCCACAGATACGCAGTATTTT | CASSESRGSTDTQYF
TRBJ1-2 | NA | NA | TRBV10-1 | 13 | TGCGCCAGCAGCGGCTACAGGGATCGGGGCTACACCTTC | CASSGYRDRGYTF
TRBJ2-7 | once | TRBD2 | TRBV7-9 | 18 | TGTTCCAGCAGCCCCGAGGGCGGCGGGACTAGCTTCTCCTACGAGCAGTACTTC | CSSSPEGGGTSFSYEQYF
TRBJ2-3 | NA | TRBD2 | TRBV5-4 | 15 | TGTGCCAGCAGCTCCAGCGGGAGTCCCACAGATACGCAGTATTTT | CASSSSGSPTDTQYF
TRBJ1-2 | NA | NA | TRBV7-6 | 14 | TGTGCCAGCAGCCCGGCGGAGGTTCTCTATGGCTACACCTTC | CASSPAEVLYGYTF
TRBJ2-7 | NA | NA | TRBV11-3 | 11 | TGTGCCAGCAGCGGAGGGTTTGAGCAGTACTTC | CASSGGFEQYF
TRBJ2-7 | NA | NA | TRBV6-1 | 13 | TGTGCCAGCAGTGAAACCGACAATAACGAGCAGTACTTC | CASSETDNNEQYF
TRBJ1-3 | once | NA | TRBV21-1 | 15 | TGTGCCAGCTCTTCCAGAAGGGGATCTGGAAACACCATATATTTT | CASSSRRGSGNTIYF
TRBJ2-1 | NA | TRBD2 | TRBV27 | 16 | TGTGCCAGCAGTAGCCTGGGGGCTAGCGGGATCGATGAGCAGTTCTTC | CASSSLGASGIDEQFF
TRBJ1-1 | once | NA | TRBV7-9 | 13 | TGTGCCAGCAGCTTGGGACTTAGGACTGAAGCTTTCTTT | CASSLGLRTEAFF
TRBJ1-5 | NA | NA | TRBV6-1 | 15 | TGTGCCAGCAGTGAAGGGGTTGCGGGCAATCAGCCCCAGCATTTT | CASSEGVAGNQPQHF
TRBJ1-1 | NA | NA | TRBV4-1 | 12 | TGCGCCAGCAGCCAAGTATCAGGGAGGGCTTTCTTT | CASSQVSGRAFF
TRBJ2-1 | once | NA | TRBV7-9 | 17 | TGTGCCAGGATTCTAGTAGACAGGCGGATCTCCTACAATGAGCAGTTCTTC | CARILVDRRISYNEQFF
TRBJ2-3 | NA | TRBD2 | TRBV2 | 18 | TGTGCCAGCAGTGGGAAACGACTAGCGGGAGGGCCAGGGGATACGCAGTATTTT | CASSGKRLAGGPGDTQYF
TRBJ2-3 | NA | TRBD2 | TRBV2 | 15 | TGTGCCAGCAGCGGCCCCGGGACTAGCGTCGATACGCAGTATTTT | CASSGPGTSVDTQYF
TRBJ2-5 | once | TRBD2 | TRBV9 | 16 | TGTGCCAGCAGCGTCGAAACTGGACTAGCGGGAGAGACCCAGTACTTC | CASSVETGLAGETQYF
TRBJ2-7 | once | TRBD2 | TRBV27 | 16 | TGTGCCAGCAGTTTACTCACAGCGGGAGGGCCGGTCGAGCAGTACTTC | CASSLLTAGGPVEQYF
TRBJ1-2 | NA | NA | TRBV28 | 13 | TGTGCCAGCAGTGAGGGAGGCGGCTATGGCTACACCTTC | CASSEGGGYGYTF
TRBJ2-3 | NA | NA | TRBV27 | 14 | TGTGCCAGCAGTTCGGGGGACTTCACGGATACGCAGTATTTT | CASSSGDFTDTQYF
TRBJ1-2 | NA | TRBD1 | TRBV11-3 | 13 | TGTGCCAGCAGCTCAACAGGGGGGTATGGCTACACCTTC | CASSSTGGYGYTF
TRBJ1-2 | NA | NA | TRBV6-5 | 11 | TGTGCCAGCAGTTACAGGGGCGAGAACACCTTC | CASSYRGENTF
TRBJ1-1 | NA | NA | TRBV18 | 14 | TGTGCCAGCTCATCCACAGGGATCGACACTGAAGCTTTCTTT | CASSSTGIDTEAFF
TRBJ1-4 | NA | NA | TRBV7-9 | 14 | TGTGCCAGCAGCTTACCTGCAACTAATGAAAAACTGTTTTTT | CASSLPATNEKLFF
TRBJ1-2 | NA | NA | TRBV6-5 | 14 | TGTGCCAGCAGACGCGCCGGGATCTCTTATGGCTACACCTTC | CASRRAGISYGYTF
TRBJ2-1 | NA | NA | TRBV7-6 | 17 | TGTGCCAGCAGCTTTACTGAGGAACAGGCCCCAAACAATGAGCAGTTCTTC | CASSFTEEQAPNNEQFF
TRBJ2-1 | NA | TRBD1 | TRBV27 | 15 | TGTGCCAGCAGCTACAGGGGAATCCCATACAATGAGCAGTTCTTC | CASSYRGIPYNEQFF
TRBJ2-7 | NA | TRBD1 | TRBV29-1 | 14 | TGCAGCGCCCTCGGGGACAGAGTAAGCTACGAGCAGTACTTC | CSALGDRVSYEQYF
TRBJ2-6 | few | NA | TRBV6-4 | 15 | TGTGCCAGCAGCGACACCTACTCTGGGGCCAACGTCCTGACTTTC | CASSDTYSGANVLTF
TRBJ1-4 | NA | NA | TRBV9 | 14 | TGTGCCAGCAGCGACCAGGGCGAGACGGGAAAACTGTTTTTT | CASSDQGETGKLFF
TRBJ2-1 | NA | TRBD2 | TRBV9 | 15 | TGTGCCAGCAGCGTAGTCGCTAGCGGGGGAAATGAGCAGTTCTTC | CASSVVASGGNEQFF
TRBJ2-5 | NA | NA | TRBV4-1 | 15 | TGCGCCAGCAGCCAAGGAGACCGGGACCAAGAGACCCAGTACTTC | CASSQGDRDQETQYF
TRBJ1-4 | NA | TRBD1 | TRBV5-1 | 14 | TGCGCCAGCAGCTTGTCGGGACAGGGAGAAAAACTGTTTTTT | CASSLSGQGEKLFF
TRBJ2-7 | NA | NA | TRBV4-2 | 15 | TGTGCCAGCAGCCAATTGCCAGGGCCGGGCTACGAGCAGTACTTC | CASSQLPGPGYEQYF
TRBJ2-1 | NA | NA | TRBV10-1 | 13 | TGCGCCAGCAGTGAGGAGACTCGAGGGGAGCAGTTCTTC | CASSEETRGEQFF
TRBJ2-3 | NA | NA | TRBV25-1 | 12 | TGTGCCAGCAGCGCTACCGGAGGTACGCAGTATTTT | CASSATGGTQYF
TRBJ2-3 | NA | NA | TRBV7-8 | 16 | TGTGCCAGCAGCTCAAGACAGTTACTCAGCACAGATACGCAGTATTTT | CASSSRQLLSTDTQYF